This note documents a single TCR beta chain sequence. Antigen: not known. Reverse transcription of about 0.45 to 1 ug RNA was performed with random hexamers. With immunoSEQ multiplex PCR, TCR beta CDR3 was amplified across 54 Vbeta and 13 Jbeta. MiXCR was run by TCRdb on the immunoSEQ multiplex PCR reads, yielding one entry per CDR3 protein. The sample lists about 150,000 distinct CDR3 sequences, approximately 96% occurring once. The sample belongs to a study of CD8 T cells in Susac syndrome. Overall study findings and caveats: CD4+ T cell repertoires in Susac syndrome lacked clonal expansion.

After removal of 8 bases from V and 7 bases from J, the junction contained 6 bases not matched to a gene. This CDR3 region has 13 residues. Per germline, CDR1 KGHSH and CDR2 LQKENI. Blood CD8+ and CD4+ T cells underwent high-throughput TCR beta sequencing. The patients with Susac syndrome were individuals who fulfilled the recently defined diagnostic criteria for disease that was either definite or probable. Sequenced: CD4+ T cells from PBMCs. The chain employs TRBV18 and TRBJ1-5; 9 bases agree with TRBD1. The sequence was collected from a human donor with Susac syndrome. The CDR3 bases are TGTGCCAGCGGGGGACAGGGTGGGCAGCCCCAGCATTTT. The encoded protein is CASGGQGGQPQHF.